This T cell receptor beta chain was sequenced during a study of T cell repertoires in cytomegalovirus infection. Background on the study: An indication of both CMV infection and matching HLA type came from public TCR beta signatures. The study, taken as a whole, reports: Cumulated frequencies of public TCR beta families served to identify carriers of CMV plus the relevant HLA. There were HLA-C-restricted CMV-specific TCR beta clonotypes dominating the ex vivo response.

The V and J ends lost 3 bases and 9 bases respectively, with 12 bases between them. Germline CDR1 MNHEY, CDR2 SMNVEV (reference sequence). CDR3 size: 14 residues. TCRdb reprocessed the reads with MiXCR, giving one entry per CDR3 protein. The sample lists hundreds of thousands of distinct CDR3 sequences, 35% to 45% seen once, with around 2.8% in the top ten. About this clonotype: No antigen is known for it.

This clonotype was obtained from a human donor in good health (CMV status not recorded). Some clones in this sample may be carry-over from other donors' samples. Sequenced material: PBMCs. The rearrangement links TRBV27 to TRBJ1-6; D remains unclear. The CDR3 loop reads CASSFRERSSPLHF. DNA for the CDR3: TGTGCCAGCAGTTTCCGGGAGAGAAGTTCACCCCTCCACTTT.